This T cell receptor (beta chain) is drawn from a study of cytomegalovirus exposure and HLA in healthy donors. The V gene's germline CDR1 is SGDLS and CDR2 YYNGEE. The CDR3 has 15 residues. Deletions cut 3 bases from V and 0 bases from J, with 10 bases between. Findings of the study overall: Later work found that TCR association rates differed between HLA loci; DRB1 had the most and HLA-C the fewest. Reportedly, fewer N-insertions than the 666-donor mean appeared in an Asian-associated ancestry cluster in a later analysis.

Nominally healthy donors provided the samples, though records likely missed some immune exposures. PCR involved 60 Vbeta and 13 Jbeta primers. Profiling relied on immunoSEQ multiplex PCR, and the TCRdb table lists in-frame clones only, not all of them. The sample lists approximately 77,000 clones; around 79% were seen once. Regarding this clone: Its antigen is currently unknown.

V and J are TRBV9 and TRBJ2-1; possibly TRBD2 for D (6 bases). The clonotype originates from a man between 35 and 55 years old in good health and CMV-seronegative. Sequenced material: PBMCs. Here the CDR3 reads CASSAAGLSYNEQFF. DNA of the CDR3: TGTGCCAGCAGCGCCGCGGGACTCTCCTACAATGAGCAGTTCTTC.